Listed below are T cell receptor beta chains from one sample, sequenced in a study of beta chain features in type 1 diabetes. Clones were read by immunoSEQ multiplex PCR, and TCRdb kept only the in-frame ones, dropping some. In the table there are around 710,000 clones, around 11% of which are singletons. The specimen sequenced was naive CD4+ T cells from blood. These receptor sequences come from a man aged 30-40 years with type 1 diabetes. Each CDR3 is given with its conserved first and last residue. Fields, in order: clone size, V gene, CDR3 length, J gene, D gene, CDR3 protein, CDR3 DNA. The D gene is left open where the match is weak. Size values are once, few and many counts, or a class for expanded clones, and some rows have none.

abundance: few; v_gene: TRBV19; len: 15; j_gene: TRBJ2-1; d_gene: TRBD2; CDR3aa: CASSMTSGVSNEQFF; CDR3nt: TGTGCCAGTAGTATGACTAGCGGGGTCTCCAATGAGCAGTTCTTC
abundance: few; v_gene: TRBV4-2; len: 16; j_gene: TRBJ1-2; d_gene: .; CDR3aa: CASSQAWTEQSYGYTF; CDR3nt: TGTGCCAGCAGCCAAGCCTGGACGGAACAAAGCTATGGCTACACCTTC
abundance: .; v_gene: TRBV4-1; len: 17; j_gene: TRBJ2-1; d_gene: TRBD1; CDR3aa: CASSLYSGTGGGNEQFF; CDR3nt: TGCGCCAGCAGCCTTTATTCCGGGACAGGAGGAGGCAATGAGCAGTTCTTC
abundance: few; v_gene: TRBV7-9; len: 14; j_gene: TRBJ2-7; d_gene: TRBD1; CDR3aa: CASSPRQGGVEQYF; CDR3nt: TGTGCCAGCAGCCCGAGACAGGGCGGCGTCGAGCAGTACTTC
abundance: few; v_gene: TRBV19; len: 15; j_gene: TRBJ2-7; d_gene: TRBD2; CDR3aa: CASSILAGSSYEQYF; CDR3nt: TGTGCCAGTAGTATACTAGCGGGAAGCTCCTACGAGCAGTACTTC
abundance: .; v_gene: TRBV7-3; len: 14; j_gene: TRBJ1-6; d_gene: .; CDR3aa: CASSRQGLGSPLHF; CDR3nt: TGTGCCAGCAGCCGCCAGGGGTTGGGCTCACCCCTCCACTTT
abundance: few; v_gene: TRBV29-1; len: 14; j_gene: TRBJ2-7; d_gene: .; CDR3aa: CSVTSGTSGPRRYF; CDR3nt: TGCAGCGTTACCTCCGGGACCTCCGGTCCCCGGCGGTACTTC
abundance: few; v_gene: TRBV27; len: 13; j_gene: TRBJ2-3; d_gene: .; CDR3aa: CASRTGSPDTQYF; CDR3nt: TGTGCCAGCCGGACTGGGTCCCCGGATACGCAGTATTTT
abundance: .; v_gene: TRBV19; len: 13; j_gene: TRBJ1-2; d_gene: TRBD1; CDR3aa: CASSGRDRNGYTF; CDR3nt: TGTGCCAGTAGTGGACGGGACAGAAATGGCTACACCTTC
abundance: few; v_gene: TRBV28; len: 13; j_gene: TRBJ2-7; d_gene: .; CDR3aa: CASSFENSYEQYF; CDR3nt: TGTGCCAGCAGTTTTGAGAACTCCTACGAGCAGTACTTC
abundance: .; v_gene: TRBV5-1; len: 16; j_gene: TRBJ2-3; d_gene: TRBD2; CDR3aa: CASSLGLAGESDTQYF; CDR3nt: TGCGCCAGCAGCTTGGGACTAGCGGGGGAATCAGATACGCAGTATTTT
abundance: few; v_gene: TRBV11-1; len: 13; j_gene: TRBJ1-2; d_gene: TRBD1; CDR3aa: CASSQGENYGYTF; CDR3nt: TGTGCCAGCAGCCAGGGGGAGAACTATGGCTACACCTTC
abundance: few; v_gene: TRBV28; len: 12; j_gene: TRBJ2-2; d_gene: .; CDR3aa: CASSSPTGELFF; CDR3nt: TGTGCCAGCAGTTCGCCCACCGGGGAGCTGTTTTTT
abundance: few; v_gene: TRBV5-1; len: 14; j_gene: TRBJ2-3; d_gene: .; CDR3aa: CASSSPVSSDTQYF; CDR3nt: TGCGCCAGCAGCTCCCCCGTCTCCTCCGATACGCAGTATTTT
abundance: .; v_gene: TRBV7-3; len: 13; j_gene: TRBJ2-5; d_gene: .; CDR3aa: CASSWLEGETQYF; CDR3nt: TGTGCCAGCAGCTGGTTGGAAGGGGAGACCCAGTACTTC
abundance: few; v_gene: TRBV9; len: 15; j_gene: TRBJ2-1; d_gene: TRBD2; CDR3aa: CASSAVAGAGDEQFF; CDR3nt: TGTGCCAGCAGCGCGGTAGCGGGGGCCGGGGATGAGCAGTTCTTC
abundance: few; v_gene: TRBV7-8; len: 16; j_gene: TRBJ2-1; d_gene: TRBD2; CDR3aa: CASSLGQRGTYNEQFF; CDR3nt: TGTGCCAGCAGCTTAGGCCAGCGGGGGACTTACAATGAGCAGTTCTTC
abundance: few; v_gene: TRBV6-6; len: 12; j_gene: TRBJ1-5; d_gene: .; CDR3aa: CASKGGNQPQHF; CDR3nt: TGTGCCAGCAAGGGGGGGAATCAGCCCCAGCATTTT
abundance: few; v_gene: TRBV5-1; len: 14; j_gene: TRBJ2-5; d_gene: .; CDR3aa: CASSPGRGQETQYF; CDR3nt: TGCGCCAGCAGCCCAGGGCGGGGCCAAGAGACCCAGTACTTC
abundance: .; v_gene: TRBV9; len: 15; j_gene: TRBJ2-1; d_gene: TRBD2; CDR3aa: CASSVGLAGYNEQFF; CDR3nt: TGTGCCAGCAGCGTAGGACTAGCGGGATACAATGAGCAGTTCTTC
abundance: .; v_gene: TRBV7-2; len: 17; j_gene: TRBJ2-3; d_gene: TRBD2; CDR3aa: CASSPPGLAGGTDTQYF; CDR3nt: TGTGCCAGCAGCCCGCCGGGACTAGCGGGGGGCACAGATACGCAGTATTTT
abundance: few; v_gene: TRBV7-8; len: 15; j_gene: TRBJ2-1; d_gene: .; CDR3aa: CASSLANRGYNEQFF; CDR3nt: TGTGCCAGCAGCTTAGCGAACCGGGGGTACAATGAGCAGTTCTTC
abundance: few; v_gene: TRBV18; len: 16; j_gene: TRBJ1-2; d_gene: .; CDR3aa: CASSPGDPTNPYGYTF; CDR3nt: TGTGCCAGCTCACCAGGGGACCCTACAAACCCCTATGGCTACACCTTC
abundance: .; v_gene: TRBV9; len: 13; j_gene: TRBJ2-7; d_gene: .; CDR3aa: CASSVGETGQQYF; CDR3nt: TGTGCCAGCAGCGTAGGGGAAACAGGGCAGCAGTACTTC
abundance: .; v_gene: TRBV6-5; len: 15; j_gene: TRBJ2-1; d_gene: TRBD2; CDR3aa: CASGSTSGGYNEQFF; CDR3nt: TGTGCCAGCGGTTCGACTAGCGGGGGCTACAATGAGCAGTTCTTC
abundance: .; v_gene: TRBV2; len: 14; j_gene: TRBJ2-4; d_gene: .; CDR3aa: CASSEATQKNIQYF; CDR3nt: TGTGCCAGCAGTGAAGCCACCCAGAAAAACATTCAGTACTTC
abundance: .; v_gene: TRBV6-5; len: 15; j_gene: TRBJ2-7; d_gene: .; CDR3aa: CASSRLRSAGYEQYF; CDR3nt: TGTGCCAGCAGCCGCCTCCGGTCAGCGGGTTACGAGCAGTACTTC
abundance: .; v_gene: TRBV7-6; len: 15; j_gene: TRBJ1-2; d_gene: TRBD1; CDR3aa: CASSRTGGGGYGYTF; CDR3nt: TGTGCCAGCAGTCGTACAGGGGGCGGCGGCTATGGCTACACCTTC
abundance: .; v_gene: TRBV7-6; len: 13; j_gene: TRBJ2-5; d_gene: .; CDR3aa: CASSRDFQETQYF; CDR3nt: TGTGCCAGCAGCCGGGACTTCCAAGAGACCCAGTACTTC
abundance: .; v_gene: TRBV6-6; len: 16; j_gene: TRBJ2-1; d_gene: .; CDR3aa: CASSPTGRGGGYEQFF; CDR3nt: TGTGCCAGCAGTCCAACCGGGAGGGGAGGGGGCTATGAGCAGTTCTTC
abundance: .; v_gene: TRBV29-1; len: 16; j_gene: TRBJ1-1; d_gene: TRBD1; CDR3aa: CSVSGTGGGLGSEAFF; CDR3nt: TGCAGCGTCTCCGGGACAGGGGGCGGGTTAGGGTCTGAAGCTTTCTTT
abundance: few; v_gene: TRBV6-4; len: 14; j_gene: TRBJ2-2; d_gene: .; CDR3aa: CASSDGEYTGELFF; CDR3nt: TGTGCCAGCAGTGACGGGGAATACACCGGGGAGCTGTTTTTT
abundance: .; v_gene: TRBV7-2; len: 12; j_gene: TRBJ2-3; d_gene: .; CDR3aa: CASRGITDTQYF; CDR3nt: TGTGCCAGCAGGGGGATCACAGATACGCAGTATTTT
abundance: .; v_gene: TRBV9; len: 17; j_gene: TRBJ1-1; d_gene: .; CDR3aa: CASSVGPSGAPNTEAFF; CDR3nt: TGTGCCAGCAGCGTAGGCCCCTCAGGGGCCCCGAACACTGAAGCTTTCTTT
abundance: .; v_gene: TRBV4-2; len: 13; j_gene: TRBJ1-4; d_gene: .; CDR3aa: CASSQENSEKLFF; CDR3nt: TGTGCCAGCAGCCAAGAAAACAGTGAAAAACTGTTTTTT
abundance: few; v_gene: TRBV7-2; len: 14; j_gene: TRBJ2-2; d_gene: .; CDR3aa: CASSPQGRTGELFF; CDR3nt: TGTGCCAGCAGCCCCCAAGGAAGAACCGGGGAGCTGTTTTTT
abundance: few; v_gene: TRBV7-2; len: 15; j_gene: TRBJ2-5; d_gene: TRBD2; CDR3aa: CASRPAGGQSETQYF; CDR3nt: TGTGCCAGCAGACCAGCGGGGGGGCAGTCAGAGACCCAGTACTTC
abundance: few; v_gene: TRBV10-3; len: 14; j_gene: TRBJ2-1; d_gene: .; CDR3aa: CAISESTSYNEQFF; CDR3nt: TGTGCCATCAGTGAGTCTACCAGCTACAATGAGCAGTTCTTC
abundance: .; v_gene: TRBV7-2; len: 12; j_gene: TRBJ1-6; d_gene: .; CDR3aa: CASSFVLPPLHF; CDR3nt: TGTGCCAGCAGCTTTGTACTCCCACCCCTCCACTTT
abundance: .; v_gene: TRBV5-1; len: 15; j_gene: TRBJ2-2; d_gene: .; CDR3aa: CASSLVQGTTGELFF; CDR3nt: TGCGCCAGCAGCTTGGTACAGGGTACCACCGGGGAGCTGTTTTTT
abundance: .; v_gene: TRBV9; len: 14; j_gene: TRBJ2-3; d_gene: .; CDR3aa: CASSVRGLEDTQYF; CDR3nt: TGTGCCAGCAGCGTAAGAGGACTGGAAGATACGCAGTATTTT
abundance: .; v_gene: TRBV7-2; len: 13; j_gene: TRBJ1-2; d_gene: .; CDR3aa: CASGLGGSGGYTF; CDR3nt: TGTGCCAGCGGCCTAGGAGGAAGTGGCGGCTACACCTTC
abundance: few; v_gene: TRBV6-1; len: 13; j_gene: TRBJ2-5; d_gene: TRBD1; CDR3aa: CASSNTGEETQYF; CDR3nt: TGTGCCAGCAGTAATACAGGGGAAGAGACCCAGTACTTC